Presented here are 21 T cell receptor beta chains from one specimen sequenced in a study of prognosis after radiotherapy for stage I lung cancer. Genomic DNA yielded TCR beta CDR3, amplified by two-round multiplex PCR. Primers specific to each TRBV and TRBJ gene drove first-round PCR. TCRdb analysed the multiplex PCR reads with MiXCR anew, one entry per CDR3 protein. Among over 50,000 distinct CDR3 sequences listed, approximately 30% were seen once. This specimen consisted of PBMCs, obtained before or after stereotactic body radiation therapy (not recorded which). The source of these receptors is a donor at least 50 years old with non-small cell lung cancer.

This clonotype was observed at least ten times. J is TRBJ2-2 and V is TRBV9, with 9 bases lining up with TRBD1. CDR3 length equals 19 residues. V shed 0 bases and J 3 bases; nucleotides not matched to a gene: 12. Germline V gives CDR1 SGDLS, CDR2 YYNGEE. The CDR3 region is CASSVAPGGTGGDTGELFF. The CDR3 DNA follows: TGTGCCAGCAGCGTAGCCCCCGGGGGCACAGGGGGCGACACCGGGGAGCTGTTTTTT.

This clonotype has ten or more counts. Just one base apart from a much larger clone, this may be a read error. The chain couples TRBV24-1 to TRBJ2-1; D not certain. CDR1 KGHDR and CDR2 SFDVKD come from the germline V gene. The CDR3 length is 13 residues. CDR3 residues: CATSDFWGNGQFF. The CDR3 DNA is TGTGCCACCAGTGATTTCTGGGGTAATGGGCAGTTCTTC.

This clonotype was picked up many times. This sequence joins TRBV5-1 and TRBJ1-1, with D tentatively TRBD1 (6 bases). V dropped 0 bases and J dropped 5 bases, with 26 bases sitting between them. The CDR3 runs to 19 residues. Germline CDR1 is SGHRS and CDR2 is YFSETQ. The CDR3 loop reads CASSLARSGGPGRLTEAFF. CDR3 DNA: TGCGCCAGCAGCTTGGCCCGTTCGGGGGGCCCGGGTAGGTTGACTGAAGCTTTCTTT.

This clonotype was recorded at least ten times. This chain uses TRBV19 with TRBJ2-7; D not certain. Germline CDR1 reads LNHDA; CDR2 reads SQIVND (reference sequence). V was pared by 6 bases and J by 3 bases, with 12 bases between. The CDR3 is 13 residues long. The CDR3 here is CASRPLWGYEQYF. CDR3 coding DNA: TGTGCCAGTAGACCACTTTGGGGCTACGAGCAGTACTTC.

This clonotype was seen at least ten times. The V and J genes are TRBV6-1 and TRBJ2-7; D is ambiguous. The CDR3 consists of 12 residues. The germline CDR1 and CDR2 sequences are MNHNS and SASEGT. Trimming took 7 bases from V and 5 from J, leaving 12 bases between them. CDR3 in amino acids: CASTYNSDEQYF. The CDR3 DNA is TGTGCCAGCACCTATAACAGCGACGAGCAGTACTTC.

This clonotype was observed a few times. Just one base apart from a much larger clone, this may be a read error. V is TRBV7-2 and J is TRBJ2-5, with D unresolved. The V end lost 5 bases, the J end lost 1 base, and 5 bases lay between the germline ends. The CDR3 is made up of 12 amino acids. CDR1 and CDR2 (germline): SGHTA, FQGNSA. CDR3 amino acids: CASSAPQETQYF. As DNA, the CDR3 is TGTGCCAGCAGCGCGCCCCAAGAGACCCAGTACTTC.

In this sample, this clonotype turned up a few times. This sequence joins TRBV7-6 and TRBJ1-1, with D hard to call. Between the trimmed V and J ends, which lost 0 bases and 3 bases, there was a span of 5 bases. The CDR3 consists of 13 residues. Per the germline V gene, CDR1 is SGHVS and CDR2 is FNYEAQ. CDR3 nucleotides: TGTGCCAGCAGCTTAGCTGGGGACACTGAAGCTTTCTTT. Encoded protein: CASSLAGDTEAFF.

Only a few counts were recorded for this clonotype. This sequence joins TRBV2 and TRBJ1-5; 8 nucleotides match TRBD1. The V and J ends lost 6 bases and 6 bases, in that order; junction bases with no gene match: 7. This CDR3 is built from 14 residues. In germline, CDR1 is SNHLY, CDR2 FYNNEI. Written as DNA, the CDR3 is TGTGCCAGCAGAGGACGGCAGGGGGCTCAGCCCCAGCATTTT. It is translated as CASRGRQGAQPQHF.

Notes on this clonotype: A far larger clone is only one base removed, so a read error is likely. The rearrangement joins TRBV6-4 to TRBJ2-7; tentatively, D is TRBD2 (6 bases). CDR3 length equals 14 residues. Germline V gene sequence: CDR1 MRHNA, CDR2 SNTAGT. Trimming took 8 bases from V and 1 from J, leaving 15 bases between them. The CDR3: CASWTIGASYEQYF. The CDR3 DNA follows: TGTGCCAGCTGGACTATCGGGGCATCCTACGAGCAGTACTTC.

This clonotype was seen at least ten times. The chain has TRBV27 and TRBJ2-7; TRBD2 matches 10 bases. Trimming cost V 3 bases and J 5 bases; bases outside gene matches: 13. This CDR3 has 17 residues. Germline CDR1 is MNHEY and CDR2 is SMNVEV (reference sequence). This chain's CDR3 is CASSFSGVAGGGNEQYF. In DNA form, the CDR3 reads TGTGCCAGCAGTTTCTCTGGCGTAGCGGGAGGCGGGAACGAGCAGTACTTC.

This clonotype was observed a few times. Given a much more abundant clone one base away, this may be a read error. This chain links TRBV6-8 with TRBJ2-7; 8 nucleotides agree with TRBD1. CDR1 and CDR2 from the germline V gene are MNHGY and SAAAGT. Germline trimming cut 5 bases from V and 3 bases from J; bases unmatched to any gene: 6. The CDR3 length is 14 residues. In DNA, the CDR3 is TGTGCCAGCAGTCGGGACAGGTTCATCTACGAGCAGTACTTC. Translated, it gives CASSRDRFIYEQYF.

There are a few counts of this clonotype. A much larger clonotype is one base distant, so this may be a read error. V is TRBV24-1 and J is TRBJ2-7, with 12 bases matching TRBD1. This CDR3 has 15 amino acids. V lost 0 bases, J lost 5 bases, and 1 base stayed unmatched. Germline values: CDR1 KGHDR, CDR2 SFDVKD. DNA for the CDR3: TGTGCCACCAGTGATTTGGGGACAGGGGGCAACGAGCAGTACTTC. This sequence encodes CATSDLGTGGNEQYF.

As regards this clonotype: It differs at one base from a far larger clone, so likely a read error. J is TRBJ2-7 and V is TRBV7-9; TRBD1 aligns across 9 bases. The CDR3 runs to 14 residues. The germline V gene encodes CDR1 SEHNR and CDR2 FQNEAQ (reference sequence). The V gene end was trimmed by 3 bases and the J gene end by 7 bases; junction bases not matched to a gene: 7. The CDR3 region has the DNA TGTGCCAGCAGCTTCGGACAGGGGTCAGGGGAGCAGTACTTC. Amino acids: CASSFGQGSGEQYF.

Concerning this clonotype itself: This may come from a read error, since a much larger clone is one base off. In this CDR3 the conserved last residue, phenylalanine or tryptophan, is missing, so a read error is likely. The chain employs TRBV7-9 and TRBJ2-7; unclear D gene. With 3 bases removed from V and 6 bases from J, the gap between germline ends came to 9 bases. CDR3 length: 12 residues. Germline CDR1 SEHNR, CDR2 FQNEAQ (reference sequence). The CDR3 DNA reads TGTGCCAGCAGCTTTGGGTTCTCCGAGCAGTACTTA. Translation: CASSFGFSEQYL.

Points on this clonotype: Since a much larger clone is just one base distant, this may be a read error. V and J are TRBV5-4 and TRBJ2-7; 10 bases are a match to TRBD1. The CDR3 is made up of 16 amino acids. Germline CDR1 is SGHNT and CDR2 is YYREEE (reference sequence). CDR3 sequence: CASILFPGQGGYEQYF. CDR3 coding DNA: TGTGCCAGCATCTTGTTCCCCGGACAGGGGGGCTACGAGCAGTACTTC.

This clonotype was seen only once. One end of the junction does not line up with germline, which may come from a read error. V gene TRBV28 combines with J gene TRBJ1-4; 8 bases match TRBD1. The CDR3 covers 16 residues. CDR1 is MDHEN, CDR2 SYDVKM, per germline. For the CDR3, the DNA is TGTGCCAGCAGTGGTTCCGGACAGGGAGGGAATGAAGAACTGTTTTTT. Its protein is CASSGSGQGGNEELFF. Variable domain in full (rest from reference TRBV28 and TRBJ1-4): DVKVTQSSRYLVKRTGEKVFLECVQDMDHENMFWYRQDPGLGLRLIYFSYDVKMKEKGDIPEGYSVSREKKERFSLILESASTNQTSMYLCASSGSGQGGNEELFFGSGTQLSVL.

A remark on this clonotype: Possible read error: a much larger clone is one base away. This CDR3 reads CASSRDILQETQYF. CDR3 DNA sequence: TGTGCCAGCAGCCGGGACATACTCCAAGAGACCCAGTACTTC. The rearrangement links TRBV6-1 to TRBJ2-5; D perhaps matches TRBD1 (6 bases). CDR3 size: 14 residues. The germline gives CDR1 MNHNS, CDR2 SASEGT. V was clipped by 6 bases and J by 1 base, with 12 bases between them.

The chain has TRBV24-1 and TRBJ2-1; TRBD1 matches at 11 bases. The germline CDR1 and CDR2 sequences are KGHDR and SFDVKD. The trim removed 3 bases at V and 8 bases at J, leaving 8 bases unmatched. The CDR3 covers 16 residues. The CDR3 DNA reads as TGTGCCACCAGTGATGGATTAGAGGACAGGGGGCATGAGCAGTTCTTC. Translated: CATSDGLEDRGHEQFF.

This chain joins TRBV18 and TRBJ2-5; 8 bases map to TRBD2. The CDR3 is 15 amino acids. The V and J ends lost 6 bases and 7 bases, in that order; junction bases with no gene match: 13. Germline V gives CDR1 KGHSH, CDR2 LQKENI. The chain's CDR3 is CASSPTSASSGTQYF. CDR3 in DNA: TGTGCCAGCTCCCCGACTAGCGCGTCCTCTGGGACCCAGTACTTC. Complete variable domain (other parts from reference TRBV18 and TRBJ2-5): NAGVMQNPRHLVRRRGQEARLRCSPMKGHSHVYWYRQLPEEGLKFMVYLQKENIIDESGMPKERFSAEFPKEGPSILRIQQVVRGDSAAYFCASSPTSASSGTQYFGPGTRLLVL.

This clonotype was seen ten or more times. This chain connects TRBV6-1 to TRBJ2-5; 9 positions match TRBD2. V was pared by 7 bases and J by 4 bases, with 4 bases of the junction left unmatched. CDR1 and CDR2 (germline): MNHNS, SASEGT. This CDR3 spans 13 amino acids. CDR3 nucleotide sequence: TGTGCCAGCATGCGGGGGGGAGTAGAGACCCAGTACTTC. Translating it yields CASMRGGVETQYF.

The table lists this clonotype with many counts. The rearrangement links TRBV9 to TRBJ2-1; TRBD2 matches 9 bases. The CDR3 totals 15 residues. Germline V lookup: CDR1 SGDLS, CDR2 YYNGEE. The trim removed 2 bases at V and 6 bases at J, leaving 6 bases unmatched. The CDR3 DNA reads TGTGCCAGCAGCGTTAGCGGGAGACCCGCCAATGAGCAGTTCTTC. Translation gives CASSVSGRPANEQFF.